This TCR beta chain was identified in a study of STAT5B mutations in CD4+ large granular lymphocyte leukemia. About this clone itself: Its antigen is still unknown.

The germline gives CDR1 SEHNR, CDR2 FQNEAQ (reference sequence). Trimming pared 5 bases from V and 7 bases from J, leaving 12 bases between. This CDR3 is built from 13 residues. Points from the study as a whole: CD4-sorted patient repertoires seemed more clonal than healthy CD4+ repertoires.

The table came from immunoSEQ multiplex PCR; TCRdb's copy has only in-frame clones and leaves some out. The sample gives roughly 30,000 clones, 70% to 90% of which show up once; roughly 3.4% is in the top ten. The J gene is TRBJ1-5, the V gene TRBV7-9; D is unresolved. Material: CD4+ T cells from blood buffy coats. This receptor was identified in a human donor in good health. The CDR3 is CASSHGREQPQHF. Written as DNA, the CDR3 is TGTGCCAGCAGCCACGGGCGGGAACAGCCCCAGCATTTT.